The 7 T cell receptor beta chains given below trace back to one sample, sequenced in a study of CXCR3-negative and CXCR3-positive naive CD8 T cells. TRB cDNA was prepared as libraries by UMI-labeled 5' RACE. TCRdb reworked the 5' RACE reads into one entry per CDR3 protein, no DNA. This sample's table has approximately 45,000 distinct CDR3 sequences. The sequenced sample was memory CD8+ T cells from blood. Receptors were obtained from a human donor in good health. Some clones in this sample may be carry-over from other donors' samples.

The CDR3 reads CASTPLWGGRSMAGELFF. This rearrangement joins TRBV12-3 or TRBV12-4 to TRBJ2-2; TCRdb lists TRBD1, though no DNA is available to test this call. The CDR3 covers 18 residues.

The chain uses TRBV3-1 and TRBJ1-5; TCRdb returns TRBD1, unconfirmable since there is no DNA. The germline V gene encodes CDR1 LGHDT and CDR2 YNNKEL (reference sequence). The CDR3 loop spans 14 amino acids. The CDR3 protein is CASSQDGGYQPQHF. Full variable domain (remainder filled in from reference TRBV3-1 and TRBJ1-5): DTAVSQTPKYLVTQMGNDKSIKCEQNLGHDTMYWYKQDSKKFLKIMFSYNNKELIINETVPNRFSPKSPDKAHLNLHINSLELGDSAVYFCASSQDGGYQPQHFGDGTRLSIL.

V is TRBV2 and J is TRBJ2-3; the D call of TRBD2 rests on TCRdb alone, since no DNA is present to check it. This CDR3 has 15 residues. The germline V gene encodes CDR1 SNHLY and CDR2 FYNNEI. This CDR3 is CASSELEIAVDTQYF. Full variable domain (missing parts from reference TRBV2 and TRBJ2-3): EPEVTQTPSHQVTQMGQEVILRCVPISNHLYFYWYRQILGQKVEFLVSFYNNEISEKSEIFDDQFSVERPDGSNFTLKIRSTKLEDSAMYFCASSELEIAVDTQYFGPGTRLTVL.

Frequency places this clonotype as medium-sized. This chain uses TRBV7-3 with TRBJ1-2; TCRdb's D gene call, TRBD1, goes unchecked for lack of DNA. The CDR3 consists of 13 residues. CDR1 SGHTA and CDR2 FQGTGA come from the germline V gene. The CDR3 reads CASSPTPAEGYTF.

The chain recombines TRBV20-1 with TRBJ2-1; there is no DNA to check the TCRdb D call of TRBD2. Germline CDR1 reads DFQATT; CDR2 reads SNEGSKA (reference sequence). This CDR3 has 13 amino acids. CDR3 sequence reads: CSARRLAGNEQFF.

This chain links TRBV20-1 with TRBJ2-6. The CDR3 is made up of 15 amino acids. The germline CDR1 and CDR2 sequences are DFQATT and SNEGSKA (reference sequence). The CDR3 here is CSARSFSSGANVLTF.

The chain recombines TRBV20-1 with TRBJ2-7; TCRdb names TRBD1, which stays unverified in the absence of DNA. The CDR3 totals 13 residues. Germline loops: CDR1 DFQATT, CDR2 SNEGSKA (reference sequence). CDR3 in amino acids: CSARTGEWGEQYF.